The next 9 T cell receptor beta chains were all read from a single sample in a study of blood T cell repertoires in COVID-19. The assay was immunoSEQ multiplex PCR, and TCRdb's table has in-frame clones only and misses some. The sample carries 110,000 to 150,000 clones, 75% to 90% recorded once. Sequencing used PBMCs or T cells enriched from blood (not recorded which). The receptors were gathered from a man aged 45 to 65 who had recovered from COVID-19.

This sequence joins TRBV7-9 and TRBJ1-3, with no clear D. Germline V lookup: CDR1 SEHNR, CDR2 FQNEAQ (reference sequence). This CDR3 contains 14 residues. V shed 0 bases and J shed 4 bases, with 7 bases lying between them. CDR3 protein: CASSLAGTGNTIYF. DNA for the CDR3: TGTGCCAGCAGCTTAGCCGGTACGGGAAACACCATATATTTT.

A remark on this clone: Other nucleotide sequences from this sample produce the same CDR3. CDR3 loop: CASSLWTGGSTDTQYF. CDR3 in DNA: TGTGCCAGCAGCTTATGGACAGGCGGTAGCACAGATACGCAGTATTTT. The chain recombines TRBV7-6 with TRBJ2-3, with 7 bases identical to TRBD1. V lost 2 bases to trimming and J lost 0 bases; unmatched junction nucleotides: 5. Germline-derived CDR1 and CDR2 are SGHVS and FNYEAQ. The CDR3 has 16 residues.

This CDR3 reads CASSSTGGKSEKLFF. CDR3 nucleotides: TGTGCCAGCAGCTCAACAGGGGGCAAAAGTGAAAAACTGTTTTTT. The genes are TRBV7-9 and TRBJ1-4, with 9 bases identical to TRBD1. V dropped 4 bases and J dropped 7; count of bases not matched to a gene: 7. The CDR3 has 15 amino acids. Germline values: CDR1 SEHNR, CDR2 FQNEAQ (reference sequence).

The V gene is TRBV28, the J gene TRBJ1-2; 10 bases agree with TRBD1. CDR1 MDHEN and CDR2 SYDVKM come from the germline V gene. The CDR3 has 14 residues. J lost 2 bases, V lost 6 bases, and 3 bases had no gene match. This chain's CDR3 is CASRLGQGNYGYTF. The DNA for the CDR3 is TGTGCCAGCAGACTGGGACAGGGGAACTATGGCTACACCTTC.

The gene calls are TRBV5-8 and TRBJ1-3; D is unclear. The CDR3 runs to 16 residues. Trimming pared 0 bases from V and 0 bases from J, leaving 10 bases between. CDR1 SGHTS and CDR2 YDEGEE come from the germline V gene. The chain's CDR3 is CASSLGQSFSGNTIYF. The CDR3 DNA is TGTGCCAGCAGCTTGGGCCAGTCCTTCTCTGGAAACACCATATATTTT.

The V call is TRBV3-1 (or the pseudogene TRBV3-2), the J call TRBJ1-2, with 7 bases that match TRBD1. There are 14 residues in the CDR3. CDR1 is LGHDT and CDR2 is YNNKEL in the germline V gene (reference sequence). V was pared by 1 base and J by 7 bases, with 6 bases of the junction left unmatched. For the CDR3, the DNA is TGTGCCAGCAGCCAAGCACAGGGGACGGGTGGCTACACCTTC. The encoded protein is CASSQAQGTGGYTF.

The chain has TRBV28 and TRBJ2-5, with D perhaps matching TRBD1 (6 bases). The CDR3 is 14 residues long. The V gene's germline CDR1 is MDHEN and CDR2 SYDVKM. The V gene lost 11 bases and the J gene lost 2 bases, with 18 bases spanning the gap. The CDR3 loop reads CAGATGGQQETQYF. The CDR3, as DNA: TGTGCCGGAGCGACAGGAGGTCAACAAGAGACCCAGTACTTC.

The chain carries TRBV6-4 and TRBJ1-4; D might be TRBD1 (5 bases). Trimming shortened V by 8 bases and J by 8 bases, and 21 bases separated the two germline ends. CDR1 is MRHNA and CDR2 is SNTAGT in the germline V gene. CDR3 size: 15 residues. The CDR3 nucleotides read TGTGCCAGCCCGAGGAGCGACAGTAGCTGGGAAAAACTGTTTTTT. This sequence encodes CASPRSDSSWEKLFF.

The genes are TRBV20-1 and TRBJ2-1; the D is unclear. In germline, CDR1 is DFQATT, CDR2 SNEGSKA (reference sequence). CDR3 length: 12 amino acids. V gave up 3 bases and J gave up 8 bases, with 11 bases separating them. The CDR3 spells CSASSQVDEQFF. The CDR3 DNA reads TGCAGTGCTAGTAGTCAGGTAGATGAGCAGTTCTTC.